This T cell receptor beta chain was retrieved from a study of blood T cell repertoires in COVID-19. The overall study: The cDNA or gDNA used as material had been derived from T cells, B-cell-depleted T cells, or PBMCs.

The CDR3 runs 13 residues. V dropped 2 bases and J dropped 2 bases, with 4 bases sitting between them. Germline V gives CDR1 SGHVS, CDR2 FQNEAQ. Profiled with immunoSEQ multiplex PCR; TCRdb holds only in-frame clones, not every one. This sample has some 160,000 clones, with 80% found just once. This sequence was found in a man aged 65 to 79 with active or convalescent COVID-19. The source material was peripheral blood. This chain links TRBV7-8 with TRBJ2-1, with no clear D. CDR3 loop: CASSLFTYNEQFF. The CDR3 region has the DNA TGTGCCAGCAGCTTATTTACCTACAATGAGCAGTTCTTC.